These 6 T cell receptor beta chains came from one sample sequenced in a study of shared T cell receptors in the human thymus. This table comes from immunoSEQ multiplex PCR, and its TCRdb copy is limited to in-frame clones, with some not included. The sample lists some 660,000 clones; over 75% were seen once. This sample also appeared in a second study, on human thymus T cells.

The sequencing sample was made of thymocytes. The receptors come from a boy less than two years old with a congenital heart defect.

This chain links TRBV5-1 with TRBJ2-5, with TRBD2 matching 9 bases. Trimming at V came to 4 bases and at J to 4 bases, leaving 11 bases not matched to a gene. CDR1 is SGHRS and CDR2 is YFSETQ in the germline V gene. The CDR3 is 16 residues long. In nucleotides, the CDR3 is TGCGCCAGCAGCCCACGACTAGCGGTGTGGGGAGAGACCCAGTACTTC. Residues: CASSPRLAVWGETQYF.

This chain connects TRBV28 to TRBJ1-4, with TRBD1 matching 7 bases. In germline, CDR1 is MDHEN, CDR2 SYDVKM. J gave up 5 bases and V 7 bases, and 10 bases lay outside the gene matches. The CDR3 has 15 amino acids. The CDR3 nucleotides are TGTGCCAGCACCAACACAGGGGCCGTGAATGAAAAACTGTTTTTT. Amino acid sequence: CASTNTGAVNEKLFF.

The chain couples TRBV28 to TRBJ2-3; 8 nucleotides match TRBD2. The V gene end was trimmed by 10 bases and the J gene end by 2 bases; junction bases not matched to a gene: 23. The CDR3 runs to 19 residues. The V gene's germline CDR1 is MDHEN and CDR2 SYDVKM. CDR3 nucleotide sequence: TGTGCCATTTCTACACAGCGGGGGACCCCGAAGCATAACACAGATACGCAGTATTTT. Translating gives CAISTQRGTPKHNTDTQYF. Looking up the rest from reference TRBV28 and TRBJ2-3 gives the full variable domain: DVKVTQSSRYLVKRTGEKVFLECVQDMDHENMFWYRQDPGLGLRLIYFSYDVKMKEKGDIPEGYSVSREKKERFSLILESASTNQTSMYLCAISTQRGTPKHNTDTQYFGPGTRLTVL.

The V gene is TRBV6-6, the J gene TRBJ1-4; tentative D call: TRBD1 (6 bases). The CDR3 consists of 15 residues. Germline V gene sequence: CDR1 MNHNY, CDR2 SVGAGI (reference sequence). V gave up 6 bases and J gave up 8 bases, with 19 bases separating them. Here the CDR3 DNA reads TGTGCCAGCAGCTGGGACACTCCTAGGGCCGAAAAACTGTTTTTT. As protein: CASSWDTPRAEKLFF.

In DNA, the CDR3 is TGTGCCAGCAGCCACCCGGGGGGCTATGGCTACACCTTC. Amino acid sequence: CASSHPGGYGYTF. The gene calls are TRBV4-2 and TRBJ1-2, with D possibly TRBD1 on 5 matching bases. V shed 3 bases and J shed 4 bases, with 9 bases lying between them. Germline-derived CDR1 and CDR2 are LGHNA and YNFKEQ. The CDR3 totals 13 residues.

The chain employs TRBV14 and TRBJ1-2; D gene uncertain. The germline CDR1 and CDR2 sequences are SGHDN and FVKESK. V was shortened by 0 bases and J by 5 bases, with 13 bases between the two germline ends. The CDR3 totals 15 residues. CDR3 loop: CASSQDLTSPYGYTF. The CDR3 nucleotides are TGTGCCAGCAGCCAAGATCTCACGAGCCCATATGGCTACACCTTC.